This is a list of T cell receptor beta chains from one sample in a study of breast tumors, draining lymph nodes, adjacent tissues. From the multiplex PCR reads, TCRdb called clonotypes with MiXCR, one entry per CDR3 protein. The table lists approximately 190,000 distinct CDR3 sequences, around a third of them singletons. The sequencing input was axillary lymph node tissue. These receptors were collected from a female donor with breast cancer. Some clones in this sample may be carry-over from other donors' samples. The CDR3 runs from the conserved cysteine through the conserved F or W. Each record gives: V gene, clone size, D gene, J gene, CDR3 protein, CDR3 DNA. The D gene is left open where the match is weak. Rows give clone size only sometimes, using once, few, many, or a class for an expanded clone.

>TRBV28|-|-|TRBJ2-1
CASSFLGEDNNEQFF
TGTGCCAGCAGTTTTTTGGGGGAGGACAACAATGAGCAGTTCTTC
>TRBV13|-|TRBD1|TRBJ1-5
CASSAQGYNQPQHF
TGTGCCAGCAGCGCACAGGGGTACAATCAGCCCCAGCATTTT
>TRBV5-4|-|-|TRBJ2-1
CASSPARASYNEQFF
TGTGCCAGCAGCCCCGCCAGGGCCTCCTACAATGAGCAGTTCTTC
>TRBV18|few|-|TRBJ1-5
CASSQGLGQPQHF
TGTGCCAGCTCACAGGGATTAGGTCAGCCCCAGCATTTT
>TRBV5-1|many|TRBD1|TRBJ1-2
CASSSHPDRANYGYTF
TGCGCCAGCAGCTCCCACCCGGACAGGGCTAACTATGGCTACACCTTC
>TRBV3-1|many|-|TRBJ1-2
CASSRQLQSYGYTF
TGTGCCAGCAGCCGACAGCTTCAGAGCTATGGCTACACCTTC
>TRBV29-1|-|-|TRBJ1-1
CSVQSREKTEAFF
TGCAGCGTTCAGAGCAGGGAGAAAACTGAAGCTTTCTTT
>TRBV24-1|many|-|TRBJ2-3
CATSDLGGSTDTQYF
TGTGCCACCAGTGATTTGGGCGGTAGCACAGATACGCAGTATTTT
>TRBV27|-|TRBD2|TRBJ2-3
CASKRGRLAGVGTDTQYF
TGTGCCAGCAAGAGGGGCCGACTAGCGGGGGTAGGAACAGATACGCAGTATTTT
>TRBV5-6|many|-|TRBJ1-3
CASSLEPRSGNTIYF
TGTGCCAGCAGCTTGGAACCGCGCTCTGGAAACACCATATATTTT
>TRBV3-1|many|-|TRBJ1-3
CASSQRAGNTIYF
TGTGCCAGCAGCCAAAGGGCTGGAAACACCATATATTTT
>TRBV7-2|many|-|TRBJ2-5
CASSLAVKGETQYF
TGTGCCAGCAGCTTAGCTGTGAAAGGGGAGACCCAGTACTTC
>TRBV13|many|TRBD2|TRBJ2-7
CASSHLLAASHEQYF
TGTGCCAGCAGCCATCTCCTAGCGGCGAGCCACGAGCAGTACTTC
>TRBV20-1|-|-|TRBJ1-4
CSARGPENEKLFF
TGCAGTGCTAGAGGGCCGGAAAATGAAAAACTGTTTTTT
>TRBV11-2|-|-|TRBJ1-6
CASSLSQRGNHSPLHF
TGTGCCAGCAGCTTAAGCCAGAGGGGGAACCATTCGCCCCTCCACTTT
>TRBV6-6|few|-|TRBJ1-5
CASSRGRLNQPQHF
TGTGCCAGCAGTAGGGGAAGACTAAATCAGCCCCAGCATTTT
>TRBV12-3/TRBV12-4|many|-|TRBJ2-1
CASNEGYSYNEQFF
TGTGCCAGCAATGAAGGGTATTCCTACAATGAGCAGTTCTTC
>TRBV7-2|-|TRBD1|TRBJ1-4
CASSLRQGEKLFF
TGTGCCAGCAGCTTGAGACAGGGGGAAAAACTGTTTTTT
>TRBV9|-|-|TRBJ1-3
CASSVSDRFSGNTIYF
TGTGCCAGCAGCGTATCCGACAGGTTCTCTGGAAACACCATATATTTT
>TRBV3-1|many|-|TRBJ2-7
CASSQDLYYEQYF
TGTGCCAGCAGCCAGGACCTATACTACGAGCAGTACTTC
>TRBV3-2|many|-|TRBJ2-7
CASSQDRSSYEQYF
TGTGCCAGCAGCCAAGACAGGAGCTCCTACGAGCAGTACTTC
>TRBV7-8|many|-|TRBJ1-2
CASSRAGNSYGYTF
TGTGCCAGCAGCAGAGCGGGCAACTCCTATGGCTACACCTTC
>TRBV2|many|-|TRBJ1-6
CASSGRVENYNSPLHF
TGTGCCAGCAGTGGTCGGGTAGAGAACTATAATTCACCCCTCCACTTT
>TRBV5-8|many|-|TRBJ1-6
CASSLRTGNSPLHF
TGTGCCAGCAGCTTGAGAACAGGGAATTCACCCCTCCACTTT
>TRBV6-2/TRBV6-3|few|-|TRBJ2-5
CASSFRGTTLQETQYF
TGTGCCAGCAGTTTTAGGGGGACTACCCTGCAAGAGACCCAGTACTTC
>TRBV20-1|many|-|TRBJ2-4
CSARDHGEIAKNIQYF
TGCAGTGCTAGAGATCACGGGGAGATAGCCAAAAACATTCAGTACTTC
>TRBV2|-|-|TRBJ1-6
CASSAPGLYNSPLHF
TGTGCCAGCAGTGCCCCGGGCCTCTATAATTCACCCCTCCACTTT
>TRBV20-1|many|TRBD1|TRBJ1-6
CSARARGTNSPLHF
TGCAGTGCTAGGGCCAGGGGGACTAATTCACCCCTCCACTTT
>TRBV6-1|many|-|TRBJ2-7
CASILTGLSSYEQYF
TGTGCCAGCATCTTGACAGGCCTGAGCTCCTACGAGCAGTACTTC
>TRBV18|many|-|TRBJ1-3
CASSPRGGNTIYF
TGTGCCAGCTCACCACGAGGGGGAAACACCATATATTTT
>TRBV20-1|many|-|TRBJ2-3
CSAIDRRGNTDTQYF
TGCAGTGCTATCGACCGGAGGGGGAACACAGATACGCAGTATTTT
>TRBV5-6|many|TRBD2|TRBJ2-1
CASSSTSGGNEQFF
TGTGCCAGCAGCTCGACTAGCGGGGGTAATGAGCAGTTCTTC
>TRBV20-1|-|-|TRBJ1-1
CSAWTVDTEAFF
TGCAGCGCTTGGACAGTGGACACTGAAGCTTTCTTT
>TRBV24-1|-|-|TRBJ1-6
CARGRGSESYNSPLHF
TGTGCTAGGGGCAGGGGCAGTGAATCCTATAATTCACCCCTCCACTTT
>TRBV5-5|many|-|TRBJ1-2
CASPAQGYGYTF
TGTGCCAGCCCCGCACAGGGCTATGGCTACACCTTC
>TRBV4-2|once|TRBD2|TRBJ2-1
CASRPLAGGSYDEQFF
TGTGCCAGCAGACCACTAGCGGGGGGCTCCTACGATGAGCAGTTCTTC
>TRBV5-1|many|-|TRBJ2-3
CANSKTGTSTDTQYF
TGCGCCAACTCTAAGACAGGGACTAGCACAGATACGCAGTATTTT
>TRBV25-1|once|-|TRBJ1-6
CASSSGQTDNSPLHF
TGTGCCAGCAGTAGTGGCCAGACAGATAATTCACCCCTCCACTTT
>TRBV7-9|many|-|TRBJ1-2
CASSGIGLYGYTF
TGTGCCAGCAGCGGAATTGGGCTGTATGGCTACACCTTC
>TRBV20-1|-|-|TRBJ1-6
CSARPTLSPYNPPLHF
TGCAGTGCTAGGCCAACTCTTAGCCCCTATAATCCACCCCTCCACTTT
>TRBV19|once|-|TRBJ1-6
CASSVRDTSYNSPLHF
TGTGCCAGTAGTGTTCGGGACACCTCCTATAATTCACCCCTCCACTTT
>TRBV19|-|TRBD1|TRBJ2-4
CASSIWAGGNKNIQYF
TGTGCCAGTAGTATTTGGGCAGGGGGCAACAAAAACATTCAGTACTTC
>TRBV5-4|many|TRBD1|TRBJ2-7
CASSTGTGESYEQYF
TGTGCCAGCAGCACAGGGACAGGGGAGTCCTACGAGCAGTACTTC
>TRBV7-2|few|-|TRBJ1-1
CASSFGINIEAFF
TGTGCCAGCAGCTTCGGGATTAACATTGAAGCTTTCTTT
>TRBV5-6|many|TRBD2|TRBJ2-5
CASSSISGRRETQYF
TGTGCCAGCAGCTCCATTAGCGGGAGAAGAGAGACCCAGTACTTC
>TRBV7-2|many|TRBD1|TRBJ1-4
CASSWTGRTTNEKLFF
TGTGCCAGCAGCTGGACAGGGAGGACAACTAATGAAAAACTGTTTTTT
>TRBV20-1|many|TRBD2|TRBJ2-3
CSATGGPITDTQYF
TGCAGTGCTACGGGGGGGCCGATCACAGATACGCAGTATTTT
>TRBV7-2|many|TRBD2|TRBJ2-1
CASSLVLAGDEQFF
TGTGCCAGCAGCTTAGTCCTAGCGGGGGATGAGCAGTTCTTC
>TRBV20-1|many|-|TRBJ1-5
CSARNQELSNQPQHF
TGCAGTGCTAGAAACCAGGAGTTAAGCAATCAGCCCCAGCATTTT
>TRBV5-1|many|-|TRBJ2-7
CASSLDGNREQYF
TGCGCCAGCAGCTTGGACGGTAATCGCGAGCAGTACTTC
>TRBV5-6|-|-|TRBJ1-1
CASSLVRQPNTEAFF
TGTGCCAGCAGCTTGGTTAGGCAGCCAAACACTGAAGCTTTCTTT
>TRBV10-3|-|-|TRBJ2-1
CAISTGSNRAGDEQFF
TGTGCCATCAGTACCGGGTCTAACAGGGCAGGCGATGAGCAGTTCTTC
>TRBV18|many|-|TRBJ2-7
CASSPGDNPYEQYF
TGTGCCAGCTCACCGGGAGACAACCCCTACGAGCAGTACTTC